Listed here are 30 T cell receptor beta chains from one sample, sequenced in a study of regulatory T cells in long-lasting Graves disease. In building TCR beta libraries, iRepertoire HTBI primers were used together with Arm-PCR of CDR3 regions. TCRdb re-called the multiplex PCR reads with MiXCR, one entry per CDR3 protein. The data hold about 300,000 distinct CDR3 sequences, with under 20% observed a single time. The time point: newly diagnosed GD, antithyroid drugs for less than 3 months. Generation of the TCR library employed RNA extracted from PBMCs. Sample: peripheral blood mononuclear cells (PBMCs), taken at new diagnosis, from a patient treated with antithyroid drugs. The receptors derive from a female donor with Graves disease.

This clonotype was found a few times. CDR3 in amino acids: CAWSVQGLDTEAFF. In nucleotides, the CDR3 is TGTGCCTGGAGTGTACAAGGTCTAGACACTGAAGCTTTCTTT. The V call is TRBV30, the J call TRBJ1-1; no reliable D call. Trimming took off 0 bases at V and 3 bases at J, with 11 bases between the two ends. CDR3 length: 14 amino acids. Germline values: CDR1 GTSNPN, CDR2 SVGIG (reference sequence).

The rearrangement links TRBV12-3 or TRBV12-4 to TRBJ2-1; 14 bases are shared with TRBD2. V shed 5 bases and J 5 bases; nucleotides not matched to a gene: 5. CDR3 size: 16 residues. The CDR3 nucleotides are TGTGCCAGCAGTCTTCCGGGACTAGCGGGGGACAATGAGCAGTTCTTC. It encodes CASSLPGLAGDNEQFF.

The table lists this clonotype with many counts. The J gene is TRBJ2-3, the V gene TRBV28, with D tentatively TRBD1 (5 bases). Per the germline V gene, CDR1 is MDHEN and CDR2 is SYDVKM. The CDR3 runs to 16 residues. Trimming shortened V by 4 bases and J by 2 bases, and 16 bases separated the two germline ends. CDR3 bases: TGTGCCAGCAGTTCCCTCCTAGGGGCCTCCACAGATACGCAGTATTTT. Its protein product is CASSSLLGASTDTQYF.

V is TRBV6-1 and J is TRBJ2-5; D may be TRBD2 (6 bases). This CDR3 is built from 13 residues. V gave up 7 bases and J gave up 4 bases, with 13 bases separating them. Germline CDR1 is MNHNS and CDR2 is SASEGT. This CDR3 is CASTSDGGETQYF. The CDR3 DNA follows: TGTGCCAGCACTTCAGACGGGGGAGAGACCCAGTACTTC.

This clonotype has ten or more counts. The gene calls are TRBV7-6 and TRBJ2-3, with TRBD2 matching 10 bases. The CDR3 has 16 residues. The junction had 7 bases not matched to a gene; V was cut back by 3 bases and J by 4 bases. Germline V gene lookup returns CDR1 SGHVS and CDR2 FNYEAQ. The CDR3 loop reads CASSLGAGGTADTQYF. CDR3 coding DNA: TGTGCCAGCAGCTTGGGAGCGGGAGGGACGGCAGATACGCAGTATTTT.

Notes on this clonotype: One base separates it from a far larger clone, so it is likely a read error. This chain joins TRBV2 and TRBJ2-7, with 12 nucleotides matching TRBD2. Per the germline V gene, CDR1 is SNHLY and CDR2 is FYNNEI. The CDR3 extends over 16 amino acids. The CDR3 DNA sequence: TGTGCCAGCAGTTTAGCGCCACTAGCGGGAGGATACGAGCAGTGCTTC. Its translation is CASSLAPLAGGYEQCF.

This clonotype was found many times. The V and J genes are TRBV30 and TRBJ2-4; D gene ambiguous. This CDR3 contains 13 residues. Trimming took 3 bases from V and 3 from J, leaving 9 bases between them. CDR1 is GTSNPN, CDR2 SVGIG, per germline (reference sequence). CDR3 sequence reads: CAWSQVGKNIQYF. CDR3 DNA: TGTGCCTGGAGCCAGGTGGGCAAAAACATTCAGTACTTC. Full variable domain (remainder filled in from reference TRBV30 and TRBJ2-4): SQTIHQWPATLVQPVGSPLSLECTVEGTSNPNLYWYRQAAGRGLQLLFYSVGIGQISSEVPQNLSASRPQDRQFILSSKKLLLSDSGFYLCAWSQVGKNIQYFGAGTRLSVL.

This clonotype was observed many times. This rearrangement joins TRBV27 to TRBJ2-2; D remains unclear. The V end was cut by 5 bases, the J end by 1 base, with 8 bases between. Germline CDR1 is MNHEY and CDR2 is SMNVEV (reference sequence). The CDR3 has 14 amino acids. Here the CDR3 reads CASSPDLNTGELFF. The DNA for the CDR3 is TGTGCCAGCAGTCCTGACCTGAACACCGGGGAGCTGTTTTTT.

This chain connects TRBV7-8 to TRBJ1-4; no clear D gene. Trimming cost V 2 bases and J 3 bases, with 10 bases left between them. Germline CDR1 is SGHVS and CDR2 is FQNEAQ. The CDR3 has 15 amino acids. CDR3 sequence reads: CASSLSQPSNEKLFF. The DNA for the CDR3 is TGTGCCAGCAGCTTATCTCAGCCCTCTAATGAAAAACTGTTTTTT.

This clonotype was seen a handful of times. The V call is TRBV30, the J call TRBJ2-7, with D unresolved. Germline-derived CDR1 and CDR2 are GTSNPN and SVGIG (reference sequence). With 5 bases removed from V and 6 bases from J, the gap between germline ends came to 17 bases. The CDR3 spans 13 residues. CDR3 nucleotides: TGTGCCTGGGAGACCCTAAATAGTGGCGAGCAGTACTTC. Protein sequence: CAWETLNSGEQYF.

The chain has TRBV28 and TRBJ2-7; D unclear. Trimming shortened V by 6 bases and J by 0 bases, and 15 bases separated the two germline ends. Per germline, CDR1 MDHEN and CDR2 SYDVKM. CDR3 length: 15 amino acids. The CDR3 nucleotides are TGTGCCAGCAGCCCGACCCCCCCCCCCTCCTACGAGCAGTACTTC. Protein product: CASSPTPPPSYEQYF. Together with reference TRBV28 and TRBJ2-7, the CDR3 gives the full variable domain: DVKVTQSSRYLVKRTGEKVFLECVQDMDHENMFWYRQDPGLGLRLIYFSYDVKMKEKGDIPEGYSVSREKKERFSLILESASTNQTSMYLCASSPTPPPSYEQYFGPGTRLTVT.

This clonotype appeared once. J is TRBJ1-1 and V is TRBV28; D call uncertain. The CDR3 totals 14 residues. Germline CDR1 is MDHEN and CDR2 is SYDVKM. V gave up 5 bases and J gave up 6 bases, with 16 bases separating them. In DNA form, the CDR3 reads TGTGCCAGCAGTCCCAGCGGGGTCTACGCTGAAGCTTTCTTT. Residues: CASSPSGVYAEAFF.

This clonotype was recorded a few times. J is TRBJ2-7 and V is TRBV9; 7 nucleotides align to TRBD2. The CDR3 loop spans 15 amino acids. CDR1 is SGDLS and CDR2 is YYNGEE in the germline V gene. J was trimmed by 0 bases and V by 3 bases; bases with no gene match: 6. CDR3 coding DNA: TGTGCCAGCAGCGGGGGAGGGACTAACTCCTACGAGCAGTACTTC. Translated: CASSGGGTNSYEQYF.

In its sample, this clonotype was seen once. A junction end diverges from the germline sequence, so it may reflect a read error. J is TRBJ2-1 and V is TRBV2, with TRBD2 identical over 9 bases. Germline assignment: CDR1 SNHLY and CDR2 FYNNEI. The CDR3 sequence is 16 residues long. The CDR3 nucleotides are TGTGCCACCAGTGATCCAACTAGCGGGCTATACAATGAGCAGTTCTTC. Its protein product is CATSDPTSGLYNEQFF.

In DNA, the CDR3 is TGTGCCAGCAGCTTACCTCAGGGTGAGACCCAGTACTTC. Its protein is CASSLPQGETQYF. This chain connects TRBV7-9 to TRBJ2-3; D perhaps matches TRBD1 (5 bases). TRBJ2-5 explains the end of the DNA better; the J call may be wrong. Germline V gene sequence: CDR1 SEHNR, CDR2 FQNEAQ (reference sequence). This CDR3 has 13 residues.

There are many counts of this clonotype. The rearrangement links TRBV5-1 to TRBJ1-1; D is perhaps TRBD1 (5 bases). Deletions cut 3 bases from V and 0 bases from J, with 9 bases between. CDR3 size: 14 residues. CDR1 and CDR2 from the germline V gene are SGHRS and YFSETQ. This CDR3 reads CASSYEGVNTEAFF. The CDR3 DNA reads as TGCGCCAGCAGCTATGAAGGGGTGAACACTGAAGCTTTCTTT.

This clonotype was observed many times. The rearrangement uses TRBV18 and TRBJ2-1, with 10 bases aligning to TRBD2. The CDR3 extends over 13 amino acids. The J segment lost 10 bases and the V segment lost 3 bases, leaving 3 bases of the junction unmatched. From germline, CDR1 is KGHSH and CDR2 LQKENI. DNA for the CDR3: TGTGCCAGCTCACCGATAGCGGGAGGCGAGCAGTTCTTC. Its protein is CASSPIAGGEQFF.

This clonotype was recorded many times. The chain's CDR3 is CASSLSGTFYNEQFF. CDR3 coding DNA: TGTGCCAGCAGCCTTAGCGGGACCTTCTACAATGAGCAGTTCTTC. This chain links TRBV27 with TRBJ2-1; TRBD2 aligns across 8 bases. There are 15 residues in the CDR3. The J segment lost 3 bases and the V segment lost 6 bases, leaving 7 bases of the junction unmatched. Germline CDR1 reads MNHEY; CDR2 reads SMNVEV (reference sequence).

CDR3 sequence (DNA): TGCAGTGCTAGAAGGCAGACCATGAACACTGAAGCTTTCTTT. The encoded protein is CSARRQTMNTEAFF. V gene TRBV20-1 combines with J gene TRBJ1-1; D gene uncertain. The CDR3 spans 14 residues. Germline V gives CDR1 DFQATT, CDR2 SNEGSKA (reference sequence). V lost 2 bases and J 0 bases, leaving 10 bases between the germline ends.

This chain links TRBV7-2 with TRBJ2-5, with 8 bases identical to TRBD2. Trimming cost V 5 bases and J 5 bases; bases outside gene matches: 10. Germline CDR1 SGHTA, CDR2 FQGNSA. This CDR3 is built from 15 residues. CDR3 region: CASSRRATGGETQYF. CDR3 nucleotide sequence: TGTGCCAGCAGCCGTCGGGCGACGGGAGGGGAGACCCAGTACTTC. Filled out from reference TRBV7-2 and TRBJ2-5, the complete variable domain reads GAGVSQSPSNKVTEKGKDVELRCDPISGHTALYWYRQSLGQGLEFLIYFQGNSAPDKSGLPSDRFSAERTGGSVSTLTIQRTQQEDSAVYLCASSRRATGGETQYFGPGTRLLVL.

This clonotype appeared many times. This chain links TRBV2 with TRBJ1-2, with TRBD1 as a possible D gene (6 bases). Trimming cost V 7 bases and J 7 bases, with 13 bases left between them. This CDR3 region has 12 residues. CDR1 and CDR2 from the germline V gene are SNHLY and FYNNEI. Here the CDR3 DNA reads TGTGCCAGCAACCCCACAGGGATTGGCTACACCTTC. Translated: CASNPTGIGYTF. Combining the CDR3 with reference TRBV2 and TRBJ1-2 gives the whole variable domain EPEVTQTPSHQVTQMGQEVILRCVPISNHLYFYWYRQILGQKVEFLVSFYNNEISEKSEIFDDQFSVERPDGSNFTLKIRSTKLEDSAMYFCASNPTGIGYTFGSGTRLTVV.

This clonotype was seen at least ten times. CDR3 protein: CASTRTPARMNTEAFF. The CDR3 DNA is TGTGCCAGTACTAGGACGCCAGCTCGCATGAACACTGAAGCTTTCTTT. The V call is TRBV19, the J call TRBJ1-1; no firm D call. Trimming left V 7 bases short and J 0 bases short, with 18 bases between. Germline loops: CDR1 LNHDA, CDR2 SQIVND (reference sequence). This CDR3 has 16 residues.

The sample holds many counts of this clonotype. The genes are TRBV28 and TRBJ1-1; D uncertain. The CDR3 length is 11 residues. The V gene lost 7 bases and the J gene lost 4 bases, with 7 bases spanning the gap. Germline CDR1 MDHEN, CDR2 SYDVKM. The CDR3 nucleotides are TGTGCCAGCACCTTGGGCACTGAAGCTTTCTTT. Translating it yields CASTLGTEAFF.

This clonotype was found many times. The chain is built from TRBV18 and TRBJ2-1; perhaps TRBD1 as D (5 bases). Trimming removed 0 bases from V and 4 bases from J, with 10 bases in between. The CDR3 is 15 amino acids. Germline CDR1 is KGHSH and CDR2 is LQKENI. As DNA, the CDR3 is TGTGCCAGCTCACCACCGGGGCAGGAATACAATGAGCAGTTCTTC. Its protein is CASSPPGQEYNEQFF.

This clonotype was observed many times. This rearrangement joins TRBV5-1 to TRBJ2-2, with a weak D call TRBD2 (5 bases). CDR1 is SGHRS, CDR2 YFSETQ, per germline. Trimming shortened V by 2 bases and J by 3 bases, and 11 bases separated the two germline ends. This CDR3 has 15 amino acids. This CDR3 reads CASSLAARDTGELFF. The CDR3 nucleotides read TGCGCCAGCAGCTTAGCGGCGAGAGACACCGGGGAGCTGTTTTTT.

This clonotype has a count of ten or more. The chain employs TRBV20-1 and TRBJ1-6; 9 nucleotides align to TRBD1. Germline assignment: CDR1 DFQATT and CDR2 SNEGSKA (reference sequence). Trimming at V came to 3 bases and at J to 8 bases, leaving 11 bases not matched to a gene. This CDR3 comprises 16 residues. The CDR3 nucleotides are TGCAGTGCTAGGAAACAGGGGGCGCTGAGAGATTCACCCCTCCACTTT. Translation: CSARKQGALRDSPLHF.

In this sample, this clonotype turned up many times. The J gene is TRBJ2-5, the V gene TRBV12-5; D is unclear. The V gene's germline CDR1 is LGHNT and CDR2 FRNRAP. Trimming stripped 0 bases from V and 1 base from J, with 9 bases between. The CDR3 runs 15 residues. CDR3 amino acids: CASGLVPQTQETQYF. The CDR3 nucleotides read TGTGCTAGTGGTTTGGTACCCCAGACCCAAGAGACCCAGTACTTC.

This chain connects TRBV3-1 to TRBJ2-3; D may be TRBD1 (6 bases). The length of the CDR3 is 11 residues. Germline V gene data show CDR1 as LGHDT and CDR2 as YNNKEL (reference sequence). Trimming stripped 8 bases from V and 8 bases from J, with 11 bases between. The DNA of the CDR3 is TGTGCCAGCGGCATGGGGGCTACGCAGTATTTT. Protein sequence: CASGMGATQYF.

This clonotype was observed many times. The rearrangement joins TRBV5-1 to TRBJ2-7; 9 bases are a match to TRBD1. With V trimmed by 3 bases and J by 4 bases, 14 bases remained unmatched. The V gene's germline CDR1 is SGHRS and CDR2 YFSETQ. The CDR3 extends over 17 amino acids. CDR3 amino acids: CASSWADTGQGTYEQYF. DNA for the CDR3: TGCGCCAGCAGCTGGGCCGATACGGGACAGGGTACGTACGAGCAGTACTTC.

The chain links TRBV27 to TRBJ1-6, with a weak D call TRBD1 (5 bases). This CDR3 comprises 11 residues. The V gene's germline CDR1 is MNHEY and CDR2 SMNVEV (reference sequence). V was clipped by 2 bases and J by 17 bases, with 10 bases between them. CDR3 residues: CASSLGGVIHF. The CDR3 nucleotides read TGTGCCAGCAGTTTAGGGGGAGTAATCCACTTT.